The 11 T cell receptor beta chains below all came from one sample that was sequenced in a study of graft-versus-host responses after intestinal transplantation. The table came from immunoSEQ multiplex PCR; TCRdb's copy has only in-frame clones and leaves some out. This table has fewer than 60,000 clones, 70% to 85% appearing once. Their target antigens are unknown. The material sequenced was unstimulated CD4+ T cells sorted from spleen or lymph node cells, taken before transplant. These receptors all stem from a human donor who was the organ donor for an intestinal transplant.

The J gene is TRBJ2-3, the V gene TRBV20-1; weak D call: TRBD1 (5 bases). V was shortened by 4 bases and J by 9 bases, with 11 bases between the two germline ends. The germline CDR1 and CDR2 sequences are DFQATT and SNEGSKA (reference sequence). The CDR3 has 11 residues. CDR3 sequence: CSANLQATQYF. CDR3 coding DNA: TGCAGTGCTAACCTACAGGCCACGCAGTATTTT.

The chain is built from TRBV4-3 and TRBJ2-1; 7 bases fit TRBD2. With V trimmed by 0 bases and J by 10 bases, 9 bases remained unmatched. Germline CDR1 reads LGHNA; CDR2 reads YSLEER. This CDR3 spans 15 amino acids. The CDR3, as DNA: TGCGCCAGCAGCCAAGATTTGGAGACTAGCAGGGAGCAGTTCTTC. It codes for CASSQDLETSREQFF.

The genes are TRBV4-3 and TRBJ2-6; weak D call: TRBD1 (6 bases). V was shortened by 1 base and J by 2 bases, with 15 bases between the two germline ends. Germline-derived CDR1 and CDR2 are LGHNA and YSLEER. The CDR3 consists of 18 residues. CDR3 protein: CASSQVLPQGAGANVLTF. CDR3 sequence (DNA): TGCGCCAGCAGCCAAGTCCTACCACAGGGCGCTGGGGCCAACGTCCTGACTTTC.

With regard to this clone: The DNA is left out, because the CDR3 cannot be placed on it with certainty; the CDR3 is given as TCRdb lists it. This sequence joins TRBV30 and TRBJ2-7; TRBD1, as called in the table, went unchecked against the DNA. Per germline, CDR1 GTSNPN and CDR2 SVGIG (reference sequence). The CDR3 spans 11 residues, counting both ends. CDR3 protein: CAWSVGQGAYF.

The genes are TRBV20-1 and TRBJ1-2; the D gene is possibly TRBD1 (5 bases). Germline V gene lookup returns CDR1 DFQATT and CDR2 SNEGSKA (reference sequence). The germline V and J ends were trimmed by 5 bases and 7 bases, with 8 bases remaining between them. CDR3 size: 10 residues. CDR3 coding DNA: TGCAGTGCTGACAGACCTGGCTACACCTTC. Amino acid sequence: CSADRPGYTF.

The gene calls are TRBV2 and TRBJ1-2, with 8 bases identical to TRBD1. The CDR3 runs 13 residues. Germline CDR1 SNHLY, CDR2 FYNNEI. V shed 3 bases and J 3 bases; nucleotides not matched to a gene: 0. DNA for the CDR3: TGTGCCAGCAGTGACAGGGGGCACTATGGCTACACCTTC. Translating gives CASSDRGHYGYTF. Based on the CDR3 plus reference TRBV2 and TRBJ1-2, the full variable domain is EPEVTQTPSHQVTQMGQEVILRCVPISNHLYFYWYRQILGQKVEFLVSFYNNEISEKSEIFDDQFSVERPDGSNFTLKIRSTKLEDSAMYFCASSDRGHYGYTFGSGTRLTVV.

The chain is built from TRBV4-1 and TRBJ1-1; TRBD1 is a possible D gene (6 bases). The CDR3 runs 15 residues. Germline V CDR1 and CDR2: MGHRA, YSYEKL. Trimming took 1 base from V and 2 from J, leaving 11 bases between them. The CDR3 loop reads CASSQGGGANTEAFF. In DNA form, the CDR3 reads TGCGCCAGCAGCCAAGGGGGGGGCGCAAACACTGAAGCTTTCTTT.

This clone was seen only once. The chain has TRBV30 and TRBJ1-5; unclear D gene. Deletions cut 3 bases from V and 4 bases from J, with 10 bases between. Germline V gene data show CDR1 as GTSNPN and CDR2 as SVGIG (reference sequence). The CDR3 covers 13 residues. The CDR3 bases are TGTGCCTGGAGCATGAGAGGGAATCAGCCCCAGCATTTT. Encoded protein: CAWSMRGNQPQHF.

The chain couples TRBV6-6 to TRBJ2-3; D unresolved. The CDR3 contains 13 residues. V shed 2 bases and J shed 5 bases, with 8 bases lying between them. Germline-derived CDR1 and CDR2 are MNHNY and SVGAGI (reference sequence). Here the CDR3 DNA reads TGTGCCAGCAGTTACAGGGATGGAGATACGCAGTATTTT. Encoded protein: CASSYRDGDTQYF.

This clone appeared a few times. The chain's CDR3 is CASSRQGANNEQFF. CDR3 sequence (DNA): TGTGCCAGCAGCCGACAGGGGGCGAACAATGAGCAGTTCTTC. This rearrangement joins TRBV7-2 to TRBJ2-1, with 10 bases identical to TRBD1. The CDR3 has 14 residues. Germline V gene lookup returns CDR1 SGHTA and CDR2 FQGNSA. The ends lost 5 bases at V and 5 bases at J; junction bases unmatched: 3.

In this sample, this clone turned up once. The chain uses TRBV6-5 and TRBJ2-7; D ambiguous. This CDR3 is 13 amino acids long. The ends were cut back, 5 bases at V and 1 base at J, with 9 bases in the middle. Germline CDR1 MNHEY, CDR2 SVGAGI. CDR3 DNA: TGTGCCAGCAGTGAAGCGCCTTCCTACGAGCAGTACTTC. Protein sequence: CASSEAPSYEQYF.